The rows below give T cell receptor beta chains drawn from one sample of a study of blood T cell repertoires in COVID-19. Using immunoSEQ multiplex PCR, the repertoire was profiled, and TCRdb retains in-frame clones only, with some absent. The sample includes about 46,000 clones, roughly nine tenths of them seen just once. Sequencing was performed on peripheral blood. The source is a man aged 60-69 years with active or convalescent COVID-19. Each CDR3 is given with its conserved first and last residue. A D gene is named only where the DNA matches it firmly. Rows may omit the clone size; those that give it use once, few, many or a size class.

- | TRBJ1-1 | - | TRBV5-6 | TGTGCCAGCAGTCCCGGTGCAGGGCTTATGAACACTGAAGCTTTCTTT | CASSPGAGLMNTEAFF
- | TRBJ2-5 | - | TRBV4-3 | TGCGCCAGCAGCCAAGATCAGGGCCAAGAGACCCAGTACTTC | CASSQDQGQETQYF
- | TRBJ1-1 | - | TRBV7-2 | TGTGCCAGCCTCATCGGGGGGTTCGGTGAAGCTTTCTTT | CASLIGGFGEAFF
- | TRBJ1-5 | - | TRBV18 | TGTGCCAGCTCACCGCAGGGGAGCAATCAGCCCCAGCATTTT | CASSPQGSNQPQHF
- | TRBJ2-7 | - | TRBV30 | TGTGCCTGGAGTACGGGCGGGGTCTCCTACGAGCAGTACTTC | CAWSTGGVSYEQYF
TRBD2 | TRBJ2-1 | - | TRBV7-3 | TGTGCCAGCAGCTCCAGCGGGGGGGCCAGTGCGAATGAGCAGTTCTTC | CASSSSGGASANEQFF
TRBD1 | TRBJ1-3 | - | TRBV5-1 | TGCGCCAGCAGCCCACTGACAGGGGCAGGTGGAAACACCATATATTTT | CASSPLTGAGGNTIYF
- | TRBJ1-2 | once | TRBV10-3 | TGTGCCATCAGTGAGTCCGGGGGGGGCCGACCCTATGGCTACACCTTC | CAISESGGGRPYGYTF
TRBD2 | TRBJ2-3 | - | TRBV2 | TGTGCCAGTTCGGGGACTAGCGGAAATACGCAGTATTTT | CASSGTSGNTQYF
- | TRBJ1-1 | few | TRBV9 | TGTGCCAGCAGCGGCAGGGGTAACACTGAAGCTTTCTTT | CASSGRGNTEAFF
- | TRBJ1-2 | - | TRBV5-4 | TGTGCCAGCAGCTGGACAGCTAACAGGTATGGCTACACCTTC | CASSWTANRYGYTF
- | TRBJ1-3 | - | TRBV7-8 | TGTGCCAGCAGCTTGGCAGGTTCTGGAAGCACCATATATTTT | CASSLAGSGSTIYF
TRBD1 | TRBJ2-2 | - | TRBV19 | TGTGCCAGTAGTGCCCCGGGACAGGGGTCCGGGGAGCTGTTTTTT | CASSAPGQGSGELFF
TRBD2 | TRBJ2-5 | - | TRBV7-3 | TGTGCCAGCAGCTTACTTGGTAGCGGGGGTATGGAGACCCAGTACTTC | CASSLLGSGGMETQYF
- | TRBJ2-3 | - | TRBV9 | TGTGCCAGCAGCGTTGAGGGTCGGAGGTTAACAGATACGCAGTATTTT | CASSVEGRRLTDTQYF
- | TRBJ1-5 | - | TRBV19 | TGTGCCAGCCACCCCCCGGACGTAGGGGCAATTAATCAGCCCCAGCATTTT | CASHPPDVGAINQPQHF
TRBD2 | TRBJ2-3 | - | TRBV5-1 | TGCGCCAGCAGCTATGGGCGGGGGGGCCCAGATACGCAGTATTTT | CASSYGRGGPDTQYF
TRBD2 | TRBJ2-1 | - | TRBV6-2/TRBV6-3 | TGTGCCAGCAGTTACTCGAGGGCTAGCGGGGGATGGAATGAGCAGTTCTTC | CASSYSRASGGWNEQFF
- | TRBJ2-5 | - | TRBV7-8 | TGTGCCAGCAGCTTAGAAAGGCGGACATCTCACCCTAAAGAGACCCAGTACTTC | CASSLERRTSHPKETQYF
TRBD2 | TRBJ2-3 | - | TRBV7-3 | TGTGCCAGCAGCTTAAGGGGAGGGGCTAGCGGGGCCAGCACAGATACGCAGTATTTT | CASSLRGGASGASTDTQYF
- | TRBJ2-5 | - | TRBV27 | TGTGCCAGCAGTCCCCCACAGGGGACCCAGTACTTC | CASSPPQGTQYF
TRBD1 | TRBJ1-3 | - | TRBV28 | TGTGCCACAGAAAGGGGACAGGGGAACACCATATATTTT | CATERGQGNTIYF
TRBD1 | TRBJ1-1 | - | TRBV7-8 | TGTGCCAGCAGTTATACAGGGGACACTGAAGCTTTCTTT | CASSYTGDTEAFF
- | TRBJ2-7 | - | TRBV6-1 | TGTGCCAGCAGTGAGTTAGGGACATCCTACGAGCAGTACTTC | CASSELGTSYEQYF
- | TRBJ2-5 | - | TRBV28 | TGTGCCAGCAGTTCTCCCGCTAGTAGTTCGGAGACCCAGTACTTC | CASSSPASSSETQYF
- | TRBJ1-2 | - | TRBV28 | TGTGCCAGCAGCACAGGGTTCCGGGGCTACACCTTC | CASSTGFRGYTF
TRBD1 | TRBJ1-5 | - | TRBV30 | TGTGCCGGGAGTAGGGGGCCCACTCAGCCCCAGCATTTT | CAGSRGPTQPQHF
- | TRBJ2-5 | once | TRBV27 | TGTGCCAGCAGTTCACCGGGGGGCAATTACCAAGAGACCCAGTACTTC | CASSSPGGNYQETQYF
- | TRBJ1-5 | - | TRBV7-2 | TGTGCCAGCAGCTTAGGTCAGGGGCCCACGCCCCAGCATTTT | CASSLGQGPTPQHF